Below are 18 T cell receptor beta chains sequenced from a single sample in a study of CD8 T cell repertoires and HIV-1 epitope variants. The table came from immunoSEQ multiplex PCR; TCRdb's copy has only in-frame clones and leaves some out. The sample holds about 5,600 clones, about 60% seen once. Their target antigens are unknown. Sequenced sample: cultured CD8+ T cells derived from PBMCs. Receptors originate from a male donor with HIV.

This clone was found once. The chain recombines TRBV7-6 with TRBJ2-1; 7 nucleotides line up with TRBD2. Germline V lookup: CDR1 SGHVS, CDR2 FNYEAQ. This CDR3 is 12 amino acids long. With 5 bases clipped from V and 12 bases from J, the junction kept 7 bases outside the gene matches. The CDR3 bases are TGTGCCAGCAGCCGGGGAGGGGTTGGGCAGTTCTTC. Protein sequence: CASSRGGVGQFF. The whole variable domain, remainder taken from reference TRBV7-6 and TRBJ2-1, is GAGVSQSPRYKVTKRGQDVALRCDPISGHVSLYWYRQALGQGPEFLTYFNYEAQQDKSGLPNDRFSAERPEGSISTLTIQRTEQRDSAMYRCASSRGGVGQFFGPGTRLTVL.

The rearrangement joins TRBV5-6 to TRBJ1-6; maybe TRBD1 (5 bases). This CDR3 spans 16 amino acids. Trimming shortened V by 5 bases and J by 0 bases, and 12 bases separated the two germline ends. Germline V CDR1 and CDR2: SGHDT, YYEEEE. The CDR3 is CASRRDPSSYNSPLHF. The CDR3 bases are TGTGCCAGCAGGCGGGACCCGAGCTCCTATAATTCACCCCTCCACTTT.

The chain combines TRBV2 with TRBJ1-4, with 9 bases matching TRBD1. V trimming: 6 bases; J trimming: 8 bases; junction bases outside the gene matches: 10. The CDR3 is 15 residues long. Germline loops: CDR1 SNHLY, CDR2 FYNNEI. The CDR3 nucleotides are TGTGCCAGCAGGGGATCGACAGGGGGAGAAGAAAAACTGTTTTTT. Its protein is CASRGSTGGEEKLFF.

V and J are TRBV4-3 and TRBJ2-7, with D tentatively TRBD1 or TRBD2 (5 bases each). With 0 bases removed from V and 5 bases from J, the gap between germline ends came to 14 bases. This CDR3 is built from 15 residues. CDR1 and CDR2 from the germline V gene are LGHNA and YSLEER. The CDR3 coding sequence is TGCGCCAGCAGCCAAGAGGGGATTCTGGGGGACGAGCAGTACTTC. The encoded protein is CASSQEGILGDEQYF.

CDR3 amino acids: CASSPGQGMTNEKLFF. In nucleotides, the CDR3 is TGTGCCAGCAGCCCGGGACAGGGAATGACTAATGAAAAACTGTTTTTT. This chain connects TRBV11-2 to TRBJ1-4, with 9 bases that match TRBD1. The CDR3 has 16 residues. Germline assignment: CDR1 SGHAT and CDR2 FQNNGV. V shed 5 bases, J shed 2 bases, and the junction held 6 bases outside the gene matches.

This chain links TRBV28 with TRBJ2-1; 14 bases map to TRBD2. The CDR3 runs to 15 residues. Germline-derived CDR1 and CDR2 are MDHEN and SYDVKM. V was clipped by 7 bases and J by 6 bases; unmatched bases: 5. As DNA, the CDR3 is TGTGCCAGCACCCGGACTAGCGGGAGGAGCAATGAGCAGTTCTTC. Its protein is CASTRTSGRSNEQFF.

V is TRBV7-8 and J is TRBJ1-2, with D possibly matching TRBD1 (5 bases). The germline gives CDR1 SGHVS, CDR2 FQNEAQ. The CDR3 is 16 residues long. V dropped 3 bases and J dropped 4 bases, with 18 bases sitting between them. The CDR3 DNA is TGTGCCAGCAGCTTGGCCGGACGGGACCACGGCTATGGCTACACCTTC. It yields the protein CASSLAGRDHGYGYTF.

The V and J genes are TRBV28 and TRBJ2-3, with D unclear. Trimming removed 1 base from V and 6 bases from J, with 5 bases in between. CDR1 is MDHEN and CDR2 is SYDVKM in the germline V gene. The CDR3 runs 12 residues. The CDR3 is CASSLYGDTQYF. CDR3 DNA: TGTGCCAGCAGTTTATACGGGGATACGCAGTATTTT.

This chain connects TRBV18 to TRBJ1-5; TRBD1 is a possible D gene (6 bases). Trimming took 6 bases from V and 0 from J, leaving 18 bases between them. There are 17 residues in the CDR3. Germline V gene lookup returns CDR1 KGHSH and CDR2 LQKENI. This CDR3 reads CASSQGRETYSNQPQHF. For the CDR3, the DNA is TGTGCCAGCTCCCAGGGGCGGGAGACTTATAGCAATCAGCCCCAGCATTTT.

The chain combines TRBV11-3 with TRBJ2-5; 7 bases line up with TRBD1. Per the germline V gene, CDR1 is SGHNT and CDR2 is YENEEA. There are 14 residues in the CDR3. Trimming took 3 bases from V and 1 from J; bases not matched to a gene: 2. The CDR3 DNA reads as TGTGCCAGCAGCTTGGACAGGTCCCAAGAGACCCAGTACTTC. This sequence encodes CASSLDRSQETQYF.

The chain employs TRBV5-6 and TRBJ2-1; unclear D gene. This CDR3 has 14 amino acids. V dropped 2 bases and J dropped 8 bases, with 14 bases sitting between them. Germline loops: CDR1 SGHDT, CDR2 YYEEEE. The CDR3 loop reads CASSFNLDGYEQFF. CDR3 nucleotides: TGTGCCAGCAGCTTTAACCTCGACGGCTATGAGCAGTTCTTC.

The chain employs TRBV10-3 and TRBJ2-7; possibly TRBD1 for D (5 bases). Germline V gene sequence: CDR1 ENHRY, CDR2 SYGVKD. The CDR3 consists of 14 residues. The V end was cut by 7 bases, the J end by 0 bases, with 13 bases between. The CDR3 coding sequence is TGTGCCATCAAAGATGGGGCCAGCTCCTACGAGCAGTACTTC. Its translation is CAIKDGASSYEQYF.

The CDR3 loop is CASSLDHQDRGSGNEKLFF. The DNA of the CDR3 is TGTGCCAGCAGTTTGGACCACCAGGACAGGGGATCGGGTAATGAAAAACTGTTTTTT. This rearrangement joins TRBV28 to TRBJ1-4; 9 positions match TRBD1. This CDR3 is 19 amino acids long. Germline V CDR1 and CDR2: MDHEN, SYDVKM. The trim removed 3 bases at V and 4 bases at J, leaving 15 bases unmatched.

The genes are TRBV19 and TRBJ2-1; TRBD1 might be the D (5 bases). The germline V gene encodes CDR1 LNHDA and CDR2 SQIVND (reference sequence). The CDR3 is 11 residues long. The ends were cut back, 10 bases at V and 8 bases at J, with 12 bases in the middle. DNA of the CDR3: TGTGCCACCCTATGGGGCTATGAGCAGTTCTTC. It encodes CATLWGYEQFF.

The chain is built from TRBV27 and TRBJ2-7, with 8 nucleotides matching TRBD1. The junction had 8 bases not matched to a gene; V was cut back by 7 bases and J by 3 bases. The CDR3 extends over 14 amino acids. CDR1 and CDR2 from the germline V gene are MNHEY and SMNVEV (reference sequence). The CDR3 loop is CASKDRGSNYEQYF. The CDR3 coding sequence is TGTGCCAGCAAAGACAGGGGTTCCAACTACGAGCAGTACTTC.

This chain joins TRBV4-1 and TRBJ2-1; D gene ambiguous. The length of the CDR3 is 15 residues. The V gene lost 0 bases and the J gene lost 3 bases, with 9 bases spanning the gap. Germline-derived CDR1 and CDR2 are MGHRA and YSYEKL. Here the CDR3 reads CASSQDPSNYNEQFF. The CDR3 DNA sequence: TGCGCCAGCAGCCAAGATCCCTCGAACTACAATGAGCAGTTCTTC.

The chain uses TRBV2 and TRBJ2-2; TRBD2 aligns across 8 bases. With V trimmed by 0 bases and J by 6 bases, 9 bases remained unmatched. The CDR3 contains 17 residues. CDR1 and CDR2 from the germline V gene are SNHLY and FYNNEI. The CDR3 protein is CASSEARVAGFPGELFF. In DNA form, the CDR3 reads TGTGCCAGCAGTGAAGCGCGGGTAGCGGGGTTCCCCGGGGAGCTGTTTTTT.

This clone was detected only a few times. The rearrangement links TRBV6-1 to TRBJ2-1; the D is unclear. CDR1 is MNHNS, CDR2 SASEGT, per germline. This CDR3 has 15 amino acids. V lost 6 bases and J lost 3, with 15 bases in between. CDR3 bases: TGTGCCAGCAGCGAATCCCCCCCAGTCTACAATGAGCAGTTCTTC. It translates to CASSESPPVYNEQFF.